Presented here are 28 T cell receptor beta chains from one specimen sequenced in a study of Ad26.COV2.S vaccination and SARS-CoV-2 variants. Documented treatment: 15 to 20 received Ad26.COV2.S at low or high dose, single or two shots; about 5 received placebo; per-sample allocation not given. It was on day 63 after the first vaccine or placebo injection that samples were taken. TCRdb keeps only in-frame clones here, not all; method: immunoSEQ multiplex PCR. The profile shows more than 250,000 clones, more than 70% of them singletons. The input for sequencing was peripheral blood, taken in a trial of Ad26.COV2.S vaccine versus placebo. All receptors derive from a person aged 18-65 years who received the Ad26.COV2.S COVID-19 vaccine or a placebo.

V is TRBV12-3 or TRBV12-4 and J is TRBJ1-1, with D possibly being TRBD1 (5 bases). This CDR3 region has 13 residues. V was cut by 6 bases and J by 8 bases, with 16 bases left in between. The CDR3 DNA reads TGTGCCAGCAGCTCCGGGGGGGGTCGGGAAGCTTTCTTT. Translating it yields CASSSGGGREAFF.

CDR3 coding DNA: TGTGCCAGCAATGAGACGGTTGGAAACACCATATATTTT. Its protein is CASNETVGNTIYF. V gene TRBV12-3 or TRBV12-4 combines with J gene TRBJ1-3; D gene unclear. CDR3 length: 13 residues. With 7 bases removed from V and 3 bases from J, the gap between germline ends came to 10 bases.

V gene TRBV3-1 (or the pseudogene TRBV3-2) combines with J gene TRBJ2-5; possible D gene TRBD1, 6 bases. The length of the CDR3 is 18 residues. The V and J ends lost 5 bases and 1 base respectively, with 23 bases between them. Germline values: CDR1 LGHDT, CDR2 YNNKEL (reference sequence). This chain's CDR3 is CASSKTFPQGSRQETQYF. The CDR3 DNA reads TGTGCCAGCAGCAAAACATTTCCTCAGGGGTCACGCCAAGAGACCCAGTACTTC.

The J gene is TRBJ1-3, the V gene TRBV7-8; maybe TRBD1 (6 bases). V lost 6 bases and J lost 4, with 16 bases in between. Germline V gene lookup returns CDR1 SGHVS and CDR2 FQNEAQ. The CDR3 contains 15 residues. CDR3 nucleotides: TGTGCCAGCAGTCCACACAGGGCGACGGGAAACACCATATATTTT. Translated, it gives CASSPHRATGNTIYF.

This chain uses TRBV15 with TRBJ1-5; tentative D call: TRBD1 (6 bases). Trimming shortened V by 2 bases and J by 0 bases, and 11 bases separated the two germline ends. The CDR3 consists of 16 residues. Germline CDR1 reads LNHNV; CDR2 reads YYDKDF (reference sequence). CDR3 residues: CATSRRAGASNQPQHF. CDR3 in DNA: TGTGCCACCAGCAGACGGGCAGGGGCTAGCAATCAGCCCCAGCATTTT.

In this sample, this clone turned up a few times. This chain connects TRBV7-8 to TRBJ1-5, with 7 bases aligning to TRBD1. Germline assignment: CDR1 SGHVS and CDR2 FQNEAQ. The CDR3 has 16 amino acids. V lost 1 base, J lost 4 bases, and 7 bases stayed unmatched. CDR3 DNA sequence: TGTGCCAGCAGCTTAGTAGGCCTACAGGGGAATCAGCCCCAGCATTTT. Protein: CASSLVGLQGNQPQHF.

The V gene is TRBV18, the J gene TRBJ2-7, with 7 nucleotides matching TRBD2. The germline CDR1 and CDR2 sequences are KGHSH and LQKENI. The CDR3 extends over 15 amino acids. J gave up 6 bases and V 2 bases, and 10 bases lay outside the gene matches. The CDR3 loop is CASSPIPGEGGEQYF. In DNA, the CDR3 is TGTGCCAGCTCACCAATTCCCGGGGAGGGCGGCGAGCAGTACTTC.

This chain joins TRBV4-3 and TRBJ1-4; D is perhaps TRBD1 (5 bases). Per germline, CDR1 LGHNA and CDR2 YSLEER. Trimming cost V 0 bases and J 4 bases, with 12 bases left between them. The CDR3 has 16 residues. The DNA for the CDR3 is TGCGCCAGCAGCCAAGAGTTGGGCAGGGATAATGAAAAACTGTTTTTT. It is translated as CASSQELGRDNEKLFF.

V is TRBV10-2 and J is TRBJ1-5; 7 positions agree with TRBD1. In germline, CDR1 is WSHSY, CDR2 SAAADI. Trimming at V came to 7 bases and at J to 4 bases, leaving 16 bases not matched to a gene. CDR3 length: 17 amino acids. The CDR3 bases are TGCGCCAGCACTGACAGGGTGGTGGGGGCACCAAATCAGCCCCAGCATTTT. Translation: CASTDRVVGAPNQPQHF.

The rearrangement uses TRBV28 and TRBJ2-7; 7 positions match TRBD2. The CDR3 runs to 15 residues. CDR1 is MDHEN, CDR2 SYDVKM, per germline. V gave up 1 base and J gave up 2 bases; unmatched junction bases: 5. The CDR3 DNA follows: TGTGCCAGCAGTTTATTCGGCGGGAGAACCTACGAGCAGTACTTC. Protein sequence: CASSLFGGRTYEQYF.

The CDR3 bases are TGTGCCAGCAGCCAACGCTTCCGGACTCCCCAGCGGTGGGGGCGCGTCGGAGAGACCCAGTACTTC. Translated, it gives CASSQRFRTPQRWGRVGETQYF. This chain connects TRBV3-1 (or the pseudogene TRBV3-2) to TRBJ2-5; a weak D match, TRBD1 (6 bases). Germline CDR1 reads LGHDT; CDR2 reads YNNKEL (reference sequence). V lost 2 bases to trimming and J lost 4 bases, with 35 bases between them. The CDR3 sequence is 22 residues long.

The V call is TRBV6-5, the J call TRBJ1-5; D may be TRBD1 (6 bases). The length of the CDR3 is 13 residues. Trimming removed 5 bases at V and 5 bases at J, with 10 bases between. Germline lookup yields CDR1 MNHEY and CDR2 SVGAGI. The CDR3 reads CASSHREDQPQHF. Written as DNA, the CDR3 is TGTGCCAGCAGTCACAGGGAAGATCAGCCCCAGCATTTT.

CDR3 coding DNA: TGTGCCAGCAGTGTCTCCTCTTACGAGCAGTACTTC. Residues: CASSVSSYEQYF. The chain has TRBV2 and TRBJ2-7; no clear D. The germline gives CDR1 SNHLY, CDR2 FYNNEI. The ends were cut back, 4 bases at V and 4 bases at J, with 8 bases in the middle. The CDR3 has 12 residues. The full variable domain, with the rest looked up from reference TRBV2 and TRBJ2-7, is EPEVTQTPSHQVTQMGQEVILRCVPISNHLYFYWYRQILGQKVEFLVSFYNNEISEKSEIFDDQFSVERPDGSNFTLKIRSTKLEDSAMYFCASSVSSYEQYFGPGTRLTVT.

There are a few counts of this clone. The rearrangement links TRBV30 to TRBJ2-7; 10 bases align to TRBD1. Germline V gene sequence: CDR1 GTSNPN, CDR2 SVGIG (reference sequence). Trimming took 4 bases from V and 6 from J; bases not matched to a gene: 9. The CDR3 loop spans 14 amino acids. CDR3 nucleotides: TGTGCCTGGACCGCAGACAGGGGGCGAGTCGAGCAGTACTTC. Its protein product is CAWTADRGRVEQYF.

This chain joins TRBV18 and TRBJ1-5; D unresolved. This CDR3 is 13 amino acids long. The V gene's germline CDR1 is KGHSH and CDR2 LQKENI. V was clipped by 2 bases and J by 3 bases, with 5 bases between them. CDR3 protein: CASSPGINQPQHF. The CDR3 DNA reads as TGTGCCAGCTCACCAGGGATCAATCAGCCCCAGCATTTT.

The CDR3 DNA follows: TGTGCCAGCAGTCTCACCGGGACAGATGCCTACGAGCAGTACTTC. This sequence encodes CASSLTGTDAYEQYF. V gene TRBV28 combines with J gene TRBJ2-7, with 7 bases lining up with TRBD1. The ends lost 5 bases at V and 2 bases at J; junction bases unmatched: 9. The CDR3 runs to 15 residues. Germline CDR1 reads MDHEN; CDR2 reads SYDVKM.

The chain combines TRBV7-9 with TRBJ2-1; 13 bases are a match to TRBD2. V was clipped by 1 base and J by 3 bases; unmatched bases: 0. CDR3 size: 16 residues. Germline V gene lookup returns CDR1 SEHNR and CDR2 FQNEAQ (reference sequence). Here the CDR3 DNA reads TGTGCCAGCAGCTTAGGGACTAGCGGGAGCTACAATGAGCAGTTCTTC. Residues: CASSLGTSGSYNEQFF.

The V and J genes are TRBV19 and TRBJ2-5, with D possibly matching TRBD1 (5 bases). Trimming left V 6 bases short and J 5 bases short, with 16 bases between. Looked up from germline, CDR1 is LNHDA and CDR2 is SQIVND (reference sequence). The CDR3 is 14 residues long. Here the CDR3 DNA reads TGTGCCAGTAGGAGCAGGGCAGAAGGGGAGACCCAGTACTTC. Translating it yields CASRSRAEGETQYF. Based on the CDR3 plus reference TRBV19 and TRBJ2-5, the full variable domain is DGGITQSPKYLFRKEGQNVTLSCEQNLNHDAMYWYRQDPGQGLRLIYYSQIVNDFQKGDIAEGYSVSREKKESFPLTVTSAQKNPTAFYLCASRSRAEGETQYFGPGTRLLVL.

The J gene is TRBJ2-5, the V gene TRBV21-1. TRBV21-1 is tagged as a pseudogene. The CDR3 is made up of 18 amino acids. For the CDR3, the DNA is TGTGCCAGCAGCAAAGAAAGAGGGACGGATGACTGCCAAGAGACCCAGTACTTC. Its protein product is CASSKERGTDDCQETQYF.

V usage is TRBV3-1 (or the pseudogene TRBV3-2) and J usage is TRBJ2-7, with TRBD2 identical over 8 bases. Germline CDR1 reads LGHDT; CDR2 reads YNNKEL (reference sequence). V lost 5 bases, J lost 2 bases, and 20 bases stayed unmatched. The CDR3 is made up of 19 amino acids. Here the CDR3 DNA reads TGTGCCAGCAGCTCCCGAATAGGGCTGGGCGGGGGGCACCCCTACGAGCAGTACTTC. This encodes CASSSRIGLGGGHPYEQYF.

The chain has TRBV3-1 (or the pseudogene TRBV3-2) and TRBJ1-5; weak D call: TRBD1 (5 bases). Trimming pared 4 bases from V and 8 bases from J, leaving 12 bases between. Germline assignment: CDR1 LGHDT and CDR2 YNNKEL (reference sequence). The length of the CDR3 is 13 residues. This CDR3 is CASSRDRREPQHF. Here the CDR3 DNA reads TGTGCCAGCAGCCGGGACCGCCGGGAGCCCCAGCATTTT.

This chain connects TRBV5-1 to TRBJ2-3; tentatively, D is TRBD1 (6 bases). CDR3 length equals 16 residues. Germline values: CDR1 SGHRS, CDR2 YFSETQ. V lost 1 base to trimming and J lost 1 base, with 13 bases between them. CDR3 in DNA: TGCGCCAGCAGCTTGTCCAGGGGATGGGGCACAGATACGCAGTATTTT. It is translated as CASSLSRGWGTDTQYF.

V usage is TRBV25-1 and J usage is TRBJ1-2; D unresolved. Germline V gives CDR1 MGHDK, CDR2 SYGVNS. Between the trimmed V and J ends, which lost 2 bases and 3 bases, there was a span of 7 bases. The CDR3 length is 13 residues. The CDR3 DNA reads as TGTGCCAGCAGTGAAGGCCAGGACTATGGCTACACCTTC. It specifies CASSEGQDYGYTF.

The chain joins TRBV11-3 to TRBJ2-2; D remains ambiguous. Trimming pared 5 bases from V and 1 base from J, leaving 2 bases between. The CDR3 runs to 12 residues. Germline assignment: CDR1 SGHNT and CDR2 YENEEA. The CDR3 is CASSKNTGELFF. CDR3 coding DNA: TGTGCCAGCAGCAAGAACACCGGGGAGCTGTTTTTT.

V usage is TRBV18 and J usage is TRBJ2-7, with 9 positions matching TRBD1. Germline trimming cut 3 bases from V and 5 bases from J; bases unmatched to any gene: 5. The germline gives CDR1 KGHSH, CDR2 LQKENI. The CDR3 extends over 14 amino acids. The CDR3 nucleotides read TGTGCCAGCTCACCTGGGACAGGGTTACACGAGCAGTACTTC. Translation: CASSPGTGLHEQYF.

This chain links TRBV6-5 with TRBJ1-2; 8 nucleotides line up with TRBD1. J lost 2 bases, V lost 8 bases, and 10 bases had no gene match. Germline V lookup: CDR1 MNHEY, CDR2 SVGAGI. This CDR3 region has 15 residues. The CDR3 loop is CASWTGSTKNYGYTF. The CDR3 bases are TGTGCCAGCTGGACAGGGAGTACCAAAAACTATGGCTACACCTTC.

The rearrangement joins TRBV7-2 to TRBJ1-2; D is perhaps TRBD1 (5 bases). The CDR3 runs 19 residues. Trimming stripped 0 bases from V and 6 bases from J, with 26 bases between. Germline V gene sequence: CDR1 SGHTA, CDR2 FQGNSA. In nucleotides, the CDR3 is TGTGCCAGCAGCTTAGCTCAGGGTTTACTCAGGGATTTTTTGGATGGCTACACCTTC. Protein: CASSLAQGLLRDFLDGYTF.

This chain joins TRBV28 and TRBJ1-3, with 8 bases fitting TRBD1. The V and J ends lost 6 bases and 3 bases, in that order; junction bases with no gene match: 16. There are 18 residues in the CDR3. Germline V CDR1 and CDR2: MDHEN, SYDVKM. CDR3 loop: CASSPWPSRQGNGNTIYF. As DNA, the CDR3 is TGTGCCAGCAGCCCGTGGCCCAGTCGACAGGGGAATGGAAACACCATATATTTT.